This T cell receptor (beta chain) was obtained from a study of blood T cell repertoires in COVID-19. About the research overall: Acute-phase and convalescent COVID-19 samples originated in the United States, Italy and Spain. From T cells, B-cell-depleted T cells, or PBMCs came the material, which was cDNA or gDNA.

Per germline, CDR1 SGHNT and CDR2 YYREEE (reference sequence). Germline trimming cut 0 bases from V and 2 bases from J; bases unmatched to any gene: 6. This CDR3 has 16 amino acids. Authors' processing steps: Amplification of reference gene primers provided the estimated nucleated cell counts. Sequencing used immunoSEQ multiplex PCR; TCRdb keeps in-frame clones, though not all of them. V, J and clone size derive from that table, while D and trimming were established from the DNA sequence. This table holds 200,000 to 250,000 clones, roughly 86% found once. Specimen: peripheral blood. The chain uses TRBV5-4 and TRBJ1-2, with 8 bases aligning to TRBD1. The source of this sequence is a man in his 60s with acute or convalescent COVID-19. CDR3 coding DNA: TGTGCCAGCAGCTTGGGGCAGGGGGCGCAGAACTATGGCTACACCTTC. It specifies CASSLGQGAQNYGYTF.